This TCR beta chain was captured in a study of blood T cell repertoires in COVID-19. Per the germline V gene, CDR1 is SQVTM and CDR2 is ANQGSEA. This CDR3 has 14 residues. The V segment lost 7 bases and the J segment 0 bases; nucleotides outside the gene matches: 5. Repertoires were generated with immunoSEQ multiplex PCR, while TCRdb's copy carries only in-frame clones and drops some. The data show about 480,000 clones, around 89% seen once. This clone has a handful of counts. The chain couples TRBV29-1 to TRBJ2-2; TRBD1 matches 7 bases. The clonotype was recovered from a woman between 40 and 50 years old who had recovered from COVID-19. Sequenced: PBMCs or T cells enriched from blood (not recorded which). The CDR3 nucleotides are TGCAGCGCTCGTCAGGGGGCGAACACCGGGGAGCTGTTTTTT. Translated: CSARQGANTGELFF.